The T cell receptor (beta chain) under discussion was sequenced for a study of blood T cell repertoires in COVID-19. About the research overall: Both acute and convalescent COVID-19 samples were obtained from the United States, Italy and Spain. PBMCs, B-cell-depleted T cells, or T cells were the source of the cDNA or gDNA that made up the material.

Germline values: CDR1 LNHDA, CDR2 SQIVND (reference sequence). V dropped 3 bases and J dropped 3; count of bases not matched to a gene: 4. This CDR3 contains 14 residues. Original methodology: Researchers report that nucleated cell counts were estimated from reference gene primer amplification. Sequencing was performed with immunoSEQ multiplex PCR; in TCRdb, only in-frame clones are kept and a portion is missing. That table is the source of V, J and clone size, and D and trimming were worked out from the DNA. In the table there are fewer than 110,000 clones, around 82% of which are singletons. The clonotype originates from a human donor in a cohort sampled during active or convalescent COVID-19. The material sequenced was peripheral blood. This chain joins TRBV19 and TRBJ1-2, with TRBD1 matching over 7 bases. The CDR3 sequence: CASSMTGYDYGYTF. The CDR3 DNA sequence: TGTGCCAGTAGTATGACAGGGTACGACTATGGCTACACCTTC. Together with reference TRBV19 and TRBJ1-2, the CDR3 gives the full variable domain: DGGITQSPKYLFRKEGQNVTLSCEQNLNHDAMYWYRQDPGQGLRLIYYSQIVNDFQKGDIAEGYSVSREKKESFPLTVTSAQKNPTAFYLCASSMTGYDYGYTFGSGTRLTVV.